Shown below are 28 T cell receptor beta chains from a single sample sequenced in a study of blood T cell repertoires in COVID-19. Generated by immunoSEQ multiplex PCR, the TCRdb table keeps only in-frame clones and is missing some. The repertoire holds approximately 220,000 clones, with around 90% as singletons. Material for sequencing was PBMCs or T cells enriched from blood (not recorded which). These receptors all stem from a woman under 40 with acute COVID-19.

The rearrangement links TRBV5-1 to TRBJ1-6; tentative D call: TRBD1 (5 bases). Trimming removed 0 bases from V and 10 bases from J, with 14 bases in between. The CDR3 is 15 amino acids. Looked up from germline, CDR1 is SGHRS and CDR2 is YFSETQ. Here the CDR3 reads CASSLAGQGRSPLHF. The CDR3 nucleotides read TGCGCCAGCAGCTTGGCCGGGCAGGGAAGGTCACCCCTCCACTTT.

The rearrangement links TRBV7-9 to TRBJ1-6, with D possibly matching TRBD1 (6 bases). Trimming took off 4 bases at V and 0 bases at J, with 19 bases between the two ends. CDR3 length: 19 residues. Germline-derived CDR1 and CDR2 are SEHNR and FQNEAQ (reference sequence). The CDR3 DNA is TGTGCCAGCAGCTCCAATCTGCAGGGGACCCGCTCCTATAATTCACCCCTCCACTTT. Protein sequence: CASSSNLQGTRSYNSPLHF.

The J gene is TRBJ1-6, the V gene TRBV19, with a tentative D call TRBD1 (6 bases). CDR3 size: 16 residues. Germline CDR1 LNHDA, CDR2 SQIVND (reference sequence). The V gene lost 4 bases and the J gene lost 7 bases, with 17 bases spanning the gap. CDR3 protein: CASSTTSTGLNSPLHF. CDR3 nucleotide sequence: TGTGCCAGTAGTACCACTTCGACAGGTCTCAATTCACCCCTCCACTTT.

The V call is TRBV29-1, the J call TRBJ2-1; D is uncertain. Germline V lookup: CDR1 SQVTM, CDR2 ANQGSEA. The V end lost 0 bases, the J end lost 7 bases, and 13 bases lay between the germline ends. This CDR3 contains 14 residues. CDR3 loop: CSVEDGTSWNEQFF. The CDR3 DNA is TGCAGCGTTGAAGATGGCACCAGTTGGAATGAGCAGTTCTTC.

J is TRBJ2-4 and V is TRBV13; D call uncertain. V dropped 5 bases and J dropped 0 bases, with 8 bases sitting between them. Per the germline V gene, CDR1 is PRHDT and CDR2 is FYEKMQ (reference sequence). The CDR3 runs to 14 residues. CDR3 bases: TGTGCCAGCAGCCCTAATGTAGCCAAAAACATTCAGTACTTC. As protein: CASSPNVAKNIQYF.

This clone was detected a few times. V usage is TRBV7-2 and J usage is TRBJ1-5; D is undetermined. Trimming removed 1 base at V and 4 bases at J, with 11 bases between. Germline V gene lookup returns CDR1 SGHTA and CDR2 FQGNSA. The CDR3 sequence is 15 residues long. CDR3 DNA sequence: TGTGCCAGCAGCTTAGGTTTCGGGGATAATCAGCCCCAGCATTTT. Protein: CASSLGFGDNQPQHF.

The J gene is TRBJ1-2, the V gene TRBV2; weak D call: TRBD1 (6 bases). Trimming removed 5 bases from V and 4 bases from J, with 14 bases in between. The V gene's germline CDR1 is SNHLY and CDR2 FYNNEI. This CDR3 contains 14 residues. CDR3 DNA: TGTGCCAGCAGTCTCCGACAGGCTTCCTATGGCTACACCTTC. Protein sequence: CASSLRQASYGYTF.

This chain uses TRBV11-3 with TRBJ2-5, with 9 bases lining up with TRBD2. Germline loops: CDR1 SGHNT, CDR2 YENEEA. V trimming: 5 bases; J trimming: 5 bases; junction bases outside the gene matches: 12. This CDR3 comprises 16 residues. The chain's CDR3 is CASSVSAGGTTETQYF. The CDR3 nucleotides are TGTGCCAGCAGCGTCTCAGCGGGGGGTACCACGGAGACCCAGTACTTC.

The chain is built from TRBV6-5 and TRBJ2-7, with D perhaps TRBD2 (7 bases). CDR3 size: 14 residues. The germline V gene has CDR1 MNHEY and CDR2 SVGAGI. V lost 6 bases, J lost 4 bases, and 16 bases lay in between. The CDR3 protein is CASSSKGGEYEQYF. DNA of the CDR3: TGTGCCAGCAGCTCGAAGGGGGGGGAGTACGAGCAGTACTTC.

DNA for the CDR3: TGCGCCAGCAGCCAAGGGGGGGAACTGCCCCTCCACTTT. Protein: CASSQGGELPLHF. This sequence joins TRBV4-1 and TRBJ1-6, with D possibly matching TRBD1 (5 bases). Germline assignment: CDR1 MGHRA and CDR2 YSYEKL. Trimming removed 1 base at V and 13 bases at J, with 11 bases between. This CDR3 spans 13 amino acids.

CDR3 loop: CASSWGGMAGWATEAFF. The CDR3 DNA reads TGTGCCAGCAGCTGGGGCGGGATGGCAGGGTGGGCCACTGAAGCTTTCTTT. The chain links TRBV5-6 to TRBJ1-1; possibly TRBD1 for D (5 bases). CDR1 and CDR2 from the germline V gene are SGHDT and YYEEEE. Trimming took 3 bases from V and 4 from J, leaving 22 bases between them. CDR3 length equals 17 residues.

The CDR3 region is CASSDPGHQSYEQYF. CDR3 coding DNA: TGTGCCAGCAGTGACCCGGGACACCAATCCTACGAGCAGTACTTC. The chain is built from TRBV6-1 and TRBJ2-7; D is perhaps TRBD1 (6 bases). Germline V gives CDR1 MNHNS, CDR2 SASEGT. The CDR3 has 15 residues. Trimming removed 3 bases at V and 1 base at J, with 13 bases between.

CDR3 sequence (DNA): TGTGCCAGCAGCCCCCTTTGGTTAGATCGTGGGCAGGGAACCACTGAAGCTTTCTTT. Amino acid sequence: CASSPLWLDRGQGTTEAFF. The rearrangement uses TRBV7-9 and TRBJ1-1; TRBD1 is a possible D gene (5 bases). The V gene lost 5 bases and the J gene lost 4 bases, with 29 bases spanning the gap. The V gene's germline CDR1 is SEHNR and CDR2 FQNEAQ (reference sequence). This CDR3 is 19 amino acids long.

The chain is built from TRBV6-1 and TRBJ1-5; D is unresolved. The V gene lost 1 base and the J gene lost 5 bases, with 9 bases spanning the gap. The CDR3 contains 14 residues. In germline, CDR1 is MNHNS, CDR2 SASEGT. CDR3 sequence reads: CASSEGSAHQPQHF. The CDR3 DNA follows: TGTGCCAGCAGTGAAGGGTCCGCGCATCAGCCCCAGCATTTT.

The chain combines TRBV25-1 with TRBJ2-2; 9 nucleotides match TRBD1. The CDR3 consists of 16 residues. J gave up 6 bases and V 1 base, and 6 bases lay outside the gene matches. Germline values: CDR1 MGHDK, CDR2 SYGVNS. The CDR3 protein is CASSELGQGMSGELFF. The CDR3 DNA is TGTGCCAGCAGTGAATTGGGACAGGGTATGTCCGGGGAGCTGTTTTTT.

The chain combines TRBV19 with TRBJ1-2; D gene unclear. The CDR3 spans 12 residues. Germline V gives CDR1 LNHDA, CDR2 SQIVND (reference sequence). The ends were cut back, 8 bases at V and 3 bases at J, with 10 bases in the middle. CDR3 in DNA: TGTGCCAGTGCTATCGGGGACTATGGCTACACCTTC. It yields the protein CASAIGDYGYTF.

The rearrangement joins TRBV29-1 to TRBJ1-3; D not certain. Trimming took off 8 bases at V and 1 base at J, with 12 bases between the two ends. CDR3 length: 13 amino acids. Looked up from germline, CDR1 is SQVTM and CDR2 is ANQGSEA. CDR3 in DNA: TGCAGCTTTCAGGAATCTTCTGGAAACACCATATATTTT. This encodes CSFQESSGNTIYF.

This rearrangement joins TRBV4-1 to TRBJ1-2, with 10 bases identical to TRBD1. CDR3 length: 17 amino acids. Germline CDR1 is MGHRA and CDR2 is YSYEKL. V shed 3 bases and J 8 bases; nucleotides not matched to a gene: 15. The DNA of the CDR3 is TGCGCCAGCAGCCACTCCCTAGGGACAGGGGAGCGATACGGCTACACCTTC. This sequence encodes CASSHSLGTGERYGYTF.

The chain couples TRBV9 to TRBJ2-5; TRBD1 agrees at 9 bases. This CDR3 is 14 amino acids long. V lost 4 bases to trimming and J lost 3 bases; unmatched junction nucleotides: 4. The germline V gene has CDR1 SGDLS and CDR2 YYNGEE. CDR3 nucleotides: TGTGCCAGCAGCCTTGGGGACAGGGAAGAGACCCAGTACTTC. Its translation is CASSLGDREETQYF.

Here the CDR3 DNA reads TGCAGTGCTAGTGGACAGGGGGAGAATTCACCCCTCCACTTT. Translated: CSASGQGENSPLHF. The rearrangement joins TRBV20-1 to TRBJ1-6; 10 bases are shared with TRBD1. The germline gives CDR1 DFQATT, CDR2 SNEGSKA (reference sequence). The V and J ends lost 3 bases and 7 bases, in that order; junction bases with no gene match: 3. This CDR3 is 14 amino acids long.

This chain connects TRBV5-1 to TRBJ2-7; D perhaps matches TRBD1 (5 bases). Germline CDR1 reads SGHRS; CDR2 reads YFSETQ. The CDR3 totals 14 residues. The V end lost 0 bases, the J end lost 0 bases, and 7 bases lay between the germline ends. Written as DNA, the CDR3 is TGCGCCAGCAGCTTGGATGACAGCTCCTACGAGCAGTACTTC. Translation: CASSLDDSSYEQYF.

This chain uses TRBV18 with TRBJ1-2; no reliable D call. The ends were cut back, 3 bases at V and 7 bases at J, with 15 bases in the middle. The CDR3 is 14 residues long. Germline V gene data show CDR1 as KGHSH and CDR2 as LQKENI. CDR3 in DNA: TGTGCCAGCTCACCGAGGGAGGGCCGATCTGGCTACACCTTC. Amino acid sequence: CASSPREGRSGYTF.

The chain carries TRBV7-6 and TRBJ2-5, with D maybe TRBD2 (5 bases). The CDR3 has 11 residues. The germline gives CDR1 SGHVS, CDR2 FNYEAQ. Trimming shortened V by 5 bases and J by 5 bases, and 6 bases separated the two germline ends. The CDR3 region is CASSQRETQYF. Here the CDR3 DNA reads TGTGCCAGCAGCCAGCGGGAGACCCAGTACTTC.

The J gene is TRBJ2-1, the V gene TRBV14, with D possibly TRBD1 on 5 matching bases. Trimming left V 0 bases short and J 9 bases short, with 9 bases between. There are 13 residues in the CDR3. The germline V gene encodes CDR1 SGHDN and CDR2 FVKESK. For the CDR3, the DNA is TGTGCCAGCAGCCAAGAGGCAGGGCCTGAGCAGTTCTTC. Translating it yields CASSQEAGPEQFF.

The V gene is TRBV24-1, the J gene TRBJ1-2; no reliable D call. Per the germline V gene, CDR1 is KGHDR and CDR2 is SFDVKD. This CDR3 is 12 amino acids long. V lost 4 bases and J lost 8, with 10 bases in between. CDR3 bases: TGTGCCACCAGTGACCCCCTAAGCGGCTACACCTTC. Its translation: CATSDPLSGYTF.

The gene calls are TRBV27 and TRBJ2-1, with unresolved D. This CDR3 contains 13 residues. In germline, CDR1 is MNHEY, CDR2 SMNVEV (reference sequence). The ends were cut back, 6 bases at V and 7 bases at J, with 13 bases in the middle. The CDR3 loop reads CASSRRVRNEQFF. CDR3 coding DNA: TGTGCCAGCAGCCGCCGCGTCCGAAATGAGCAGTTCTTC.

CDR3 protein: CASSLESGPYNEQFF. As DNA, the CDR3 is TGTGCCAGCAGCTTAGAATCAGGGCCCTACAATGAGCAGTTCTTC. V usage is TRBV7-8 and J usage is TRBJ2-1, with D possibly TRBD1 on 5 matching bases. The CDR3 covers 15 residues. V was cut by 1 base and J by 2 bases, with 9 bases left in between. Germline V lookup: CDR1 SGHVS, CDR2 FQNEAQ.

CDR3 nucleotides: TGTGCCAGCAGCGTAGAAGCATATAATTCACCCCTCCACTTT. Amino acid sequence: CASSVEAYNSPLHF. The gene calls are TRBV9 and TRBJ1-6, with unresolved D. CDR3 size: 14 residues. Trimming pared 0 bases from V and 4 bases from J, leaving 5 bases between. The germline V gene has CDR1 SGDLS and CDR2 YYNGEE.